The table lists the clone carrying this T cell receptor (beta chain) with a few counts. This sample stems from a study of blood T cell repertoires in COVID-19. Study information: T cells, B-cell-depleted T cells, or PBMCs supplied cDNA or gDNA.

The CDR3 spans 18 residues. Trimming took off 3 bases at V and 2 bases at J, with 20 bases between the two ends. The V gene's germline CDR1 is KGHSH and CDR2 LQKENI. How the authors handled the data: Amplification from reference gene primers served as the basis for estimated nucleated cell counts. Only in-frame clones appear in the TCRdb table, and some are missing; sequencing was by immunoSEQ multiplex PCR. That table furnishes V, J and clone size, whereas the DNA furnished D and trimming. The sample has roughly 110,000 clones; about 70% are singletons. This receptor was taken from a human donor with acute or convalescent COVID-19. The donor label of this sample is uncertain. Input material: peripheral blood. This sequence joins TRBV18 and TRBJ1-5; weak D call: TRBD1 (5 bases). The DNA for the CDR3 is TGTGCCAGCTCACCGGAGGGGTCCGGATACCGAGGCAATCAGCCCCAGCATTTT. The encoded protein is CASSPEGSGYRGNQPQHF.